Following are 10 T cell receptor beta chains from one sample sequenced in a study of graft-versus-host responses after intestinal transplantation. The data were produced by immunoSEQ multiplex PCR, yet TCRdb's version contains in-frame clones alone and is incomplete. This sample has tens of thousands of clones, with about 90% found just once. Sequencing was performed on PBMCs, taken 650 to 690 days after intestinal transplant. The receptors originated from a human patient who received an intestinal transplant, so some T cells may come from the graft donor.

The chain has TRBV4-1 and TRBJ2-7, with D possibly being TRBD2 (5 bases). This CDR3 comprises 14 residues. Per germline, CDR1 MGHRA and CDR2 YSYEKL. V was cut by 5 bases and J by 0 bases, with 11 bases left in between. The CDR3 loop reads CASSYQRSSYEQYF. The CDR3 DNA reads as TGCGCCAGCAGCTACCAGCGGAGCTCCTACGAGCAGTACTTC.

The chain carries TRBV6-5 and TRBJ2-1, with 9 bases matching TRBD2. The CDR3 is 14 amino acids. Germline lookup yields CDR1 MNHEY and CDR2 SVGAGI. Losses at the gene ends were 7 bases for V and 5 bases for J; bases not matched to a gene: 6. The CDR3 sequence: CASTDGTSHNEQFF. In nucleotides, the CDR3 is TGTGCCAGCACCGACGGGACTAGCCACAATGAGCAGTTCTTC.

V and J are TRBV4-1 and TRBJ2-1; TRBD2 matches at 7 bases. Germline V lookup: CDR1 MGHRA, CDR2 YSYEKL. Losses at the gene ends were 0 bases for V and 0 bases for J; bases not matched to a gene: 8. The CDR3 has 18 amino acids. The CDR3 DNA reads TGCGCCAGCAGCCAAGATGCGGTTAGGACTAGCTCCTACAATGAGCAGTTCTTC. Amino acid sequence: CASSQDAVRTSSYNEQFF.

The rearrangement uses TRBV20-1 and TRBJ1-2; the D is unclear. Trimming took off 2 bases at V and 3 bases at J, with 4 bases between the two ends. Germline CDR1 and CDR2: DFQATT and SNEGSKA (reference sequence). The CDR3 extends over 11 amino acids. CDR3 nucleotides: TGCAGTGCTAGACAGTACTATGGCTACACCTTC. Translating it yields CSARQYYGYTF.

The chain employs TRBV4-1 and TRBJ2-6; D is undetermined. Trimming took 3 bases from V and 4 from J, leaving 10 bases between them. The germline gives CDR1 MGHRA, CDR2 YSYEKL. The CDR3 is 15 residues long. CDR3 nucleotide sequence: TGCGCCAGCAGCCAGTCGACGAGGGGGGCCAACGTCCTGACTTTC. Translation: CASSQSTRGANVLTF.

V is TRBV7-9 and J is TRBJ2-2; a possible D gene is TRBD1 (5 bases). V was trimmed by 5 bases and J by 0 bases, leaving 13 bases between them. The germline gives CDR1 SEHNR, CDR2 FQNEAQ (reference sequence). This CDR3 comprises 16 residues. As DNA, the CDR3 is TGTGCCAGCAGCCCTCTGGGGCAGACGAACACCGGGGAGCTGTTTTTT. Its translation is CASSPLGQTNTGELFF.

The chain recombines TRBV5-5 with TRBJ2-1; D is possibly TRBD2 (6 bases). The CDR3 consists of 14 residues. V lost 4 bases to trimming and J lost 8 bases, with 16 bases between them. The germline V gene has CDR1 SGHKS and CDR2 YYEKEE (reference sequence). This chain's CDR3 is CASSRREPGDEQFF. The CDR3 DNA is TGTGCCAGCAGCAGACGGGAGCCCGGGGATGAGCAGTTCTTC.

The chain recombines TRBV2 with TRBJ1-6; a weak D match, TRBD1 (5 bases). The germline V gene encodes CDR1 SNHLY and CDR2 FYNNEI. The V gene lost 6 bases and the J gene lost 0 bases, with 9 bases spanning the gap. The CDR3 covers 15 residues. Written as DNA, the CDR3 is TGTGCCAGCAGGGGAGGGGTCTCCTATAATTCACCCCTCCACTTT. As protein: CASRGGVSYNSPLHF.

This chain uses TRBV7-9 with TRBJ1-1; no reliable D call. This CDR3 is 16 amino acids long. Looked up from germline, CDR1 is SEHNR and CDR2 is FQNEAQ (reference sequence). Trimming took off 7 bases at V and 3 bases at J, with 21 bases between the two ends. The CDR3 DNA reads as TGTGCCAGCATCGCCCCCCGATCGGGGAGGGACACTGAAGCTTTCTTT. Translation gives CASIAPRSGRDTEAFF.

This chain links TRBV6-4 with TRBJ2-7, with D perhaps given as TRBD1 or TRBD2 (5 bases each). Germline V gene lookup returns CDR1 MRHNA and CDR2 SNTAGT. There are 16 residues in the CDR3. Trimming removed 2 bases from V and 2 bases from J, with 16 bases in between. The CDR3 is CASSDVREQEPYEQYF. CDR3 sequence (DNA): TGTGCCAGCAGTGACGTGAGGGAACAGGAGCCCTACGAGCAGTACTTC.